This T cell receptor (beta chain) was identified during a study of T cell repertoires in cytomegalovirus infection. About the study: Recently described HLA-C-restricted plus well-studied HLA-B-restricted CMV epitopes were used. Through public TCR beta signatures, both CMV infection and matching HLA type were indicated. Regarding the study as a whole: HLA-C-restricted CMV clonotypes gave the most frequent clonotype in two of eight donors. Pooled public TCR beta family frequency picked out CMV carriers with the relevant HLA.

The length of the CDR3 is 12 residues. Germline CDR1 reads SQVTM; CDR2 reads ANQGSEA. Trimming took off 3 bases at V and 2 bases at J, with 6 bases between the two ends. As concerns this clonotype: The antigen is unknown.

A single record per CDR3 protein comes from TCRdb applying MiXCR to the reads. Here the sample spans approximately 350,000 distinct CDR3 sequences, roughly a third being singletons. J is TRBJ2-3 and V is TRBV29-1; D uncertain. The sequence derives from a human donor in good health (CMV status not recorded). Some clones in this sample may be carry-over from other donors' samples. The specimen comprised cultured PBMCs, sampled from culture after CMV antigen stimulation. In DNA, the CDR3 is TGCAGCGTTGATGTGGTCACAGATACGCAGTATTTT. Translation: CSVDVVTDTQYF.